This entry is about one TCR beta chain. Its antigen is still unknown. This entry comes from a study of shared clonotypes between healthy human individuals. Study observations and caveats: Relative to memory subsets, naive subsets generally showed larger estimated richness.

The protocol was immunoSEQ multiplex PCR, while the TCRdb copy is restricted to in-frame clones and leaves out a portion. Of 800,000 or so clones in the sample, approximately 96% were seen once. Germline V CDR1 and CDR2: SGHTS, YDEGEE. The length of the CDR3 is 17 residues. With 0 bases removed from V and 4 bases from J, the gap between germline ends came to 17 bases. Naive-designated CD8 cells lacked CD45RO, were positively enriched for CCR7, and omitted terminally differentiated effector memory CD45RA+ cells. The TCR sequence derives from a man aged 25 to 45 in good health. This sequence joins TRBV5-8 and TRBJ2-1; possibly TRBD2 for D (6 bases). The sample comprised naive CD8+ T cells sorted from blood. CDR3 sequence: CASSLGPILARYNEQFF. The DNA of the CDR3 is TGTGCCAGCAGCTTGGGCCCGATTCTAGCGAGATACAATGAGCAGTTCTTC.